This paragraph reports one T cell receptor (beta chain). Repertoires were generated with immunoSEQ multiplex PCR, while TCRdb's copy carries only in-frame clones and drops some. The sample yields under 70,000 clones, under 95% seen once. CDR1 and CDR2 (germline): KGHSH, LQKENI. The CDR3 totals 14 residues. Deletions cut 0 bases from V and 5 bases from J, with 10 bases between. The data were obtained in a study of T cell changes during pregnancy in multiple sclerosis. This receptor was identified in a female donor in good health, enrolled as a control in a pregnancy study. This sample comprised CD4+ T cells from peripheral blood mononuclear cells, obtained after pregnancy. This rearrangement joins TRBV18 to TRBJ1-1, with D maybe TRBD1 (5 bases). Here the CDR3 reads CASSPPTKGTEAFF. The DNA for the CDR3 is TGTGCCAGCTCACCACCGACAAAGGGGACTGAAGCTTTCTTT.